This T cell receptor beta chain was documented in a study of T cell responses to AZD1222 COVID-19 vaccine. Sequenced by immunoSEQ multiplex PCR; TCRdb stores in-frame clones only, minus some. The sample records more than 100,000 clones, 85% to 90% being singletons. Points from the study as a whole: White British ancestry dominated among donors, who included more females, and clonal diversity was possibly underestimated. Vaccination with two AZD1222 doses was followed by a rise in Spike-specific TCR breadth and depth. Repertoires in all cases were sampled only once the peak T cell response had passed.

Germline-derived CDR1 and CDR2 are MNHNS and SASEGT. V was clipped by 3 bases and J by 2 bases, with 7 bases between them. This CDR3 is 13 amino acids long. On this clone itself: The antigen is unknown.

This sequence originates from an adult in good health. Sequenced here: peripheral blood, sampled on day 0 of AZD1222 vaccination. The chain couples TRBV6-1 to TRBJ1-1; D call uncertain. The CDR3 sequence: CASSEPENTEAFF. In DNA form, the CDR3 reads TGTGCCAGCAGTGAGCCAGAAAACACTGAAGCTTTCTTT.